These 22 T cell receptor beta chains came from one sample sequenced in a study of blood T cells in healthy people across ages. Next came a second PCR, run for roughly 6 to 11 cycles, which used a sample-barcoded 5' primer along with a J-beta primer mix. TCRdb called the 5' RACE reads again in MiXCR, with one record for every CDR3 protein. The sample has about 510,000 distinct CDR3 sequences; about a quarter are singletons. This sample was also put to use in a study of T cells of mothers and their children.

Sequencing was performed on blood. These receptors were taken from a boy aged 2 to 10 in good health.

This chain uses TRBV27 with TRBJ2-1; a weak D match, TRBD1 (5 bases). Trimming removed 3 bases at V and 0 bases at J, with 9 bases between. Germline values: CDR1 MNHEY, CDR2 SMNVEV (reference sequence). The CDR3 is 15 residues long. The CDR3 bases are TGTGCCAGCAGTTTCAGCGACAGCTCCTACAATGAGCAGTTCTTC. It translates to CASSFSDSSYNEQFF.

This clonotype was observed a few times. The chain has TRBV5-1 and TRBJ1-1; 7 bases fit TRBD1. V was pared by 3 bases and J by 2 bases, with 7 bases of the junction left unmatched. The germline gives CDR1 SGHRS, CDR2 YFSETQ. There are 15 residues in the CDR3. The CDR3 sequence is CASSWTGQENTEAFF. The DNA of the CDR3 is TGCGCCAGCAGCTGGACAGGACAGGAAAACACTGAAGCTTTCTTT. The full variable domain, in which reference TRBV5-1 and TRBJ1-1 provide the parts outside the CDR3, is KAGVTQTPRYLIKTRGQQVTLSCSPISGHRSVSWYQQTPGQGLQFLFEYFSETQRNKGNFPGRFSGRQFSNSRSEMNVSTLELGDSALYLCASSWTGQENTEAFFGQGTRLTVV.

This chain joins TRBV4-3 and TRBJ2-6; tentative D call: TRBD2 (6 bases). CDR1 is LGHNA, CDR2 YSLEER, per germline. V gave up 0 bases and J gave up 2 bases, with 11 bases separating them. The CDR3 length is 17 residues. This CDR3 is CASSQEGGWTGANVLTF. DNA of the CDR3: TGCGCCAGCAGCCAAGAGGGAGGATGGACTGGGGCCAACGTCCTGACTTTC.

The chain combines TRBV20-1 with TRBJ2-7, with D perhaps matching TRBD2 (5 bases). Per germline, CDR1 DFQATT and CDR2 SNEGSKA (reference sequence). CDR3 length: 13 residues. Trimming removed 1 base from V and 3 bases from J, with 10 bases in between. Here the CDR3 reads CSARVSSSYEQYF. CDR3 DNA sequence: TGCAGTGCTAGAGTGTCTAGCAGCTACGAGCAGTACTTC.

This clonotype was counted once. This chain links TRBV10-3 with TRBJ2-3; 8 bases are shared with TRBD2. J gave up 1 base and V 4 bases, and 7 bases lay outside the gene matches. The CDR3 consists of 16 residues. The germline V gene has CDR1 ENHRY and CDR2 SYGVKD. CDR3 amino acids: CAISAVAGGGTDTQYF. Written as DNA, the CDR3 is TGTGCCATCAGTGCAGTTGCGGGGGGCGGCACAGATACGCAGTATTTT.

The genes are TRBV7-8 and TRBJ2-1, with D tentatively TRBD1 (6 bases). V lost 5 bases, J lost 4 bases, and 18 bases lay in between. Germline V gene sequence: CDR1 SGHVS, CDR2 FQNEAQ. The CDR3 has 16 amino acids. CDR3: CASSRGWGREYNEQFF. CDR3 nucleotide sequence: TGTGCCAGCAGCAGGGGGTGGGGCAGGGAGTACAATGAGCAGTTCTTC. The full variable domain, with the rest looked up from reference TRBV7-8 and TRBJ2-1, is GAGVSQSPRYKVAKRGQDVALRCDPISGHVSLFWYQQALGQGPEFLTYFQNEAQLDKSGLPSDRFFAERPEGSVSTLKIQRTQQEDSAVYLCASSRGWGREYNEQFFGPGTRLTVL.

The chain combines TRBV27 with TRBJ1-1, with no clear D. The CDR3 has 15 amino acids. Germline loops: CDR1 MNHEY, CDR2 SMNVEV (reference sequence). V was cut by 4 bases and J by 2 bases, with 14 bases left in between. Written as DNA, the CDR3 is TGTGCCAGCAGTTCGAGAAGGACCTTAAACACTGAAGCTTTCTTT. It codes for CASSSRRTLNTEAFF.

The chain uses TRBV18 and TRBJ1-2; TRBD1 matches 10 bases. The CDR3 has 14 residues. Trimming removed 1 base from V and 10 bases from J; junction bases left unmatched: 6. CDR1 KGHSH and CDR2 LQKENI come from the germline V gene. The CDR3 sequence is CASSPRDRGATYTF. CDR3 bases: TGTGCCAGCTCACCACGGGACAGGGGCGCAACCTACACCTTC.

This clonotype turned up a few times. V gene TRBV20-1 combines with J gene TRBJ2-1, with 8 bases that match TRBD2. Unmatched junction bases numbered 13, after V lost 5 bases and J lost 7 bases. Germline V gene data show CDR1 as DFQATT and CDR2 as SNEGSKA (reference sequence). This CDR3 is built from 15 residues. CDR3 in DNA: TGCAGTGCTCCCGCTCGGGGGGGCGGTCAGAATGAGCAGTTCTTC. This translates into CSAPARGGGQNEQFF.

The chain is built from TRBV18 and TRBJ1-2, with 8 bases matching TRBD1. In germline, CDR1 is KGHSH, CDR2 LQKENI. The CDR3 consists of 14 residues. V was clipped by 2 bases and J by 7 bases; unmatched bases: 6. For the CDR3, the DNA is TGTGCCAGCTCACCAGACAGGGGCTCATCTGGCTACACCTTC. It specifies CASSPDRGSSGYTF.

The J gene is TRBJ1-2, the V gene TRBV7-9; 9 nucleotides agree with TRBD1. This CDR3 is 16 amino acids long. With V trimmed by 0 bases and J by 7 bases, 9 bases remained unmatched. Germline values: CDR1 SEHNR, CDR2 FQNEAQ (reference sequence). The CDR3 sequence is CASSLATGGEFAGYTF. The DNA for the CDR3 is TGTGCCAGCAGCTTAGCTACAGGGGGCGAGTTTGCTGGCTACACCTTC.

The chain links TRBV7-2 to TRBJ2-7, with D possibly TRBD1 on 5 matching bases. The CDR3 covers 15 residues. The V gene's germline CDR1 is SGHTA and CDR2 FQGNSA. Deletions cut 2 bases from V and 3 bases from J, with 14 bases between. The CDR3 region has the DNA TGTGCCAGCAGCTTATCCCTAGGGGAAGGCTACGAGCAGTACTTC. Its protein product is CASSLSLGEGYEQYF.

This clonotype appeared a few times. The chain recombines TRBV29-1 with TRBJ2-7; D possibly corresponds to TRBD2 (5 bases). The CDR3 covers 12 residues. V dropped 4 bases and J dropped 7 bases, with 14 bases sitting between them. Germline assignment: CDR1 SQVTM and CDR2 ANQGSEA. The CDR3 DNA reads TGCAGCGTTGTGTCCCGCCCGGGAGAGCAGTACTTC. This codes for CSVVSRPGEQYF.

The gene calls are TRBV6-5 and TRBJ2-3, with D possibly matching TRBD2 (6 bases). V dropped 6 bases and J dropped 0 bases, with 13 bases sitting between them. The CDR3 is 15 amino acids. Germline V gene lookup returns CDR1 MNHEY and CDR2 SVGAGI. This chain's CDR3 is CASSSLAPSTDTQYF. CDR3 nucleotide sequence: TGTGCCAGCAGCTCCCTAGCGCCGAGCACAGATACGCAGTATTTT.

This chain links TRBV6-5 with TRBJ1-4; tentatively, D is TRBD1 (5 bases). There are 15 residues in the CDR3. The V gene lost 8 bases and the J gene lost 4 bases, with 17 bases spanning the gap. Germline V gives CDR1 MNHEY, CDR2 SVGAGI. Here the CDR3 reads CASSQRGPSNEKLFF. Here the CDR3 DNA reads TGTGCCAGCTCCCAACGGGGCCCCAGTAATGAAAAACTGTTTTTT.

J is TRBJ2-3 and V is TRBV7-3, with D tentatively TRBD2 (6 bases). Trimming took 5 bases from V and 0 from J, leaving 15 bases between them. Germline CDR1 and CDR2: SGHTA and FQGTGA. This CDR3 is built from 16 residues. The CDR3 DNA sequence: TGTGCCAGCAGCCCACGCGGGACGACTAGCACAGATACGCAGTATTTT. Amino acids: CASSPRGTTSTDTQYF.

The chain couples TRBV29-1 to TRBJ2-4; 9 bases fit TRBD1. Per germline, CDR1 SQVTM and CDR2 ANQGSEA. The V gene end was trimmed by 4 bases and the J gene end by 8 bases; junction bases not matched to a gene: 6. This CDR3 spans 13 amino acids. The CDR3 DNA reads as TGCAGCGTTGCCCGGACAGGGGTGGACATTCAGTACTTC. Protein: CSVARTGVDIQYF.

This clonotype was found a few times. V gene TRBV15 combines with J gene TRBJ2-2; no firm D call. This CDR3 contains 13 residues. V lost 1 base, J lost 4 bases, and 4 bases lay in between. CDR1 is LNHNV and CDR2 is YYDKDF in the germline V gene (reference sequence). CDR3 sequence (DNA): TGTGCCACCAGCAGAGGAATCACCGGGGAGCTGTTTTTT. Protein product: CATSRGITGELFF.

There are a few counts of this clonotype. V is TRBV5-1 and J is TRBJ1-4, with 8 bases aligning to TRBD1. The CDR3 length is 14 residues. Germline CDR1 reads SGHRS; CDR2 reads YFSETQ. V was pared by 4 bases and J by 7 bases, with 6 bases of the junction left unmatched. The CDR3 DNA reads TGCGCCAGCAGCCTGGACAGGGTAGTTGAAAAACTGTTTTTT. It yields the protein CASSLDRVVEKLFF.

This chain connects TRBV12-3 or TRBV12-4 to TRBJ1-2; D not certain. V was clipped by 6 bases and J by 8 bases, with 19 bases between them. This CDR3 comprises 14 residues. The CDR3 is CASSPSPSGKGYTF. CDR3 sequence (DNA): TGTGCCAGCAGCCCCTCCCCCTCCGGGAAGGGCTACACCTTC.

This chain links TRBV7-9 with TRBJ2-6; D call uncertain. The V end lost 8 bases, the J end lost 0 bases, and 5 bases lay between the germline ends. The germline V gene has CDR1 SEHNR and CDR2 FQNEAQ (reference sequence). The length of the CDR3 is 13 residues. The CDR3 coding sequence is TGTGCCAGCCTGAGCTCTGGGGCCAACGTCCTGACTTTC. Protein product: CASLSSGANVLTF.

The rearrangement uses TRBV6-6 and TRBJ1-4; D gene ambiguous. Germline V lookup: CDR1 MNHNY, CDR2 SVGAGI (reference sequence). Trimming took off 4 bases at V and 4 bases at J, with 7 bases between the two ends. The CDR3 has 13 residues. Here the CDR3 reads CASSSTDNEKLFF. The CDR3 DNA reads TGTGCCAGCAGTTCAACAGATAATGAAAAACTGTTTTTT.